This entry describes one T cell receptor beta chain. The antigen is undetermined. This sample was included in a study of T cell repertoires in cytomegalovirus infection. Overall study context: Recently identified HLA-C-restricted and well-studied HLA-B-restricted CMV epitopes were used. It can be stated that public TCR beta signatures indicated CMV infection as well as a matching HLA type.

MiXCR, run by TCRdb on the reads, gives a single entry per CDR3 protein. The table shows roughly 800,000 distinct CDR3 sequences, with almost 30% occurring only once. The CDR3 runs to 16 residues. Germline assignment: CDR1 SGHVS and CDR2 FQNEAQ. V was pared by 2 bases and J by 6 bases, with 20 bases between. Notes on the study in general: Cumulative public TCR beta family frequency identified CMV carriers with the relevant HLA. The ex vivo response was dominated by HLA-C-restricted CMV-specific TCR beta clonotypes.

The chain links TRBV7-8 to TRBJ2-7, with D perhaps matching TRBD2 (5 bases). The sample here was cultured CD8+ T cells from PBMCs, taken from culture after CMV antigen stimulation. The clonotype comes from a human donor in good health (CMV status not recorded). Some clones in this sample may be carry-over from other donors' samples. The CDR3 DNA reads as TGTGCCAGCAGCTTAACCCCGGACGCGGGCTGGTCCGAGCAGTACTTC. This translates into CASSLTPDAGWSEQYF.